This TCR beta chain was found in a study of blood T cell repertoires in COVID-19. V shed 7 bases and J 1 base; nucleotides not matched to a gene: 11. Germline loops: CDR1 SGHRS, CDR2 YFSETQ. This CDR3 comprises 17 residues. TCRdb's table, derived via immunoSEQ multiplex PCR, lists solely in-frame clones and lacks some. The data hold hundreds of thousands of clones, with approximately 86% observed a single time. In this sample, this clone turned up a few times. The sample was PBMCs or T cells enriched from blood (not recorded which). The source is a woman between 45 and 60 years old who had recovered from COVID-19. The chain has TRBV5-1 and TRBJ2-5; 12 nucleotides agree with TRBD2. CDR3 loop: CASHRLAGEGGQETQYF. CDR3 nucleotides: TGCGCCAGCCACAGACTAGCGGGAGAGGGAGGCCAAGAGACCCAGTACTTC.